This TCR beta chain was recorded in a study of blood T cell repertoires in COVID-19. At the level of the study: Material from acute and convalescent COVID-19 was sourced from the United States, Italy and Spain. Nucleic acid was either cDNA or gDNA, and it came from T cells, B-cell-depleted T cells, or PBMCs.

Measured with immunoSEQ multiplex PCR; TCRdb has only the in-frame clones, and not every one. The sample holds about 66,000 clones; approximately 90% are singletons and the top ten take roughly 3.5%. V was cut by 2 bases and J by 0 bases, with 7 bases left in between. Germline V lookup: CDR1 MNHEY, CDR2 SVGAGI. CDR3 length: 14 residues. Sequencing was performed on peripheral blood. The rearrangement uses TRBV6-5 and TRBJ1-2; no reliable D call. This TCR came from a man aged 70 or older with acute or convalescent COVID-19. The CDR3 DNA sequence: TGTGCCAGCAGTTACCTAGACCCTAACTATGGCTACACCTTC. Translation gives CASSYLDPNYGYTF.